This TCR beta chain was obtained from a study of T cell clonotyping in hematopoietic cell transplantation. Study conclusions and caveats: After transplant, recipient diversity fell while pathologically expanded clonotypes grew through day 180. Higher Inverse Simpson Index values in graft donor and pretransplant recipient predicted broader posttransplant TCR diversity. At the given depth, recipient repertoires were over 95% de novo clonotypes.

Clones were sequenced by immunoSEQ multiplex PCR, and TCRdb holds only the in-frame ones, with some missing. Counted here are roughly 2,000 clones, 85% to 90% occurring once; the ten biggest clones make up around 4.2%. On this clone: Its antigen is unknown.

V shed 0 bases and J shed 4 bases, with 10 bases lying between them. CDR1 and CDR2 (germline): SQVTM, ANQGSEA. The CDR3 length is 13 residues. The sequence was obtained from a man between 40 and 49 years old in good health. Some clones in this sample may be carry-over from other donors' samples. This sequence joins TRBV29-1 and TRBJ2-7, with D possibly being TRBD2 (6 bases). Material: peripheral blood mononuclear cells. CDR3 bases: TGCAGCGTTGAAGACAGGGCGGGGTACGAGCAGTACTTC. Translation gives CSVEDRAGYEQYF.